These T cell receptor beta chains were read from a single sample in a study of post-analysis software for immune sequencing data. From the PCR reads, TCRdb called clonotypes with MiXCR, one entry per CDR3 protein. This table holds under 200,000 distinct CDR3 sequences, 36% found once. Sequences were derived from blood, sampled after autologous hematopoietic stem cell transplantation. All receptors come from a girl aged 5 to 17 with multiple sclerosis. Each CDR3 is given with its conserved first and last residue. The D gene is left open where the match is weak. Not all rows give a size; the values are once, few, many and, for expanded clones, a class.

clone_size,v_call,j_call,d_call,cdr3_nt,cdr3_aa
-,TRBV24-1,TRBJ1-1,TRBD1,TGTGCCACCAGTGACCGGGACAGGGGACGGGACGCTGAAGCTTTCTTT,CATSDRDRGRDAEAFF
-,TRBV28,TRBJ2-7,TRBD2,TGTGCCAGCACCTTAGGAGGGCTAGCGGGAGGGCCCTCCTACGAGCAGTACTTC,CASTLGGLAGGPSYEQYF
many,TRBV29-1,TRBJ2-3,-,TGCAGCGTTGACGGTGTTGGGGGCACAGATACGCAGTATTTT,CSVDGVGGTDTQYF
-,TRBV5-1,TRBJ2-1,-,TGCGCCAGCAGTATTTCCGGGAACTCCTACAATGAGCAGTTCTTC,CASSISGNSYNEQFF
-,TRBV7-9,TRBJ2-2,-,TGTGCCAGCAGCCCGACAGGTGCGGGAATTTCCACCGGGGAGCTGTTTTTT,CASSPTGAGISTGELFF
-,TRBV7-2,TRBJ2-3,-,TGTGCCAGCAGCCGCCAGCCGAGGGGGACCAGCACAGATACGCAGTATTTT,CASSRQPRGTSTDTQYF
-,TRBV20-1,TRBJ1-1,TRBD1,TGCAGTGCTTTACAGGGGGCGAGCACTGAAGCTTTCTTT,CSALQGASTEAFF
many,TRBV7-9,TRBJ2-5,-,TGTGCCAGCAGCCATCCTCCCAGGGAGACCCAGTACTTC,CASSHPPRETQYF
-,TRBV6-6,TRBJ2-3,-,TGTGCCAGCAGTTATAATGGGGCCGCGACCGATACGCAGTATTTT,CASSYNGAATDTQYF
-,TRBV7-2,TRBJ2-1,-,TGTGCCAGCCTTAGCGGCTACAATGAGCAGTTCTTC,CASLSGYNEQFF
-,TRBV7-3,TRBJ2-3,-,TGTGCCAGCAGCTTAACGTGGGGGGGGCGCGGCGCAGATACGCAGTATTTT,CASSLTWGGRGADTQYF
-,TRBV12-3/TRBV12-4,TRBJ2-7,TRBD2,TGTGCCAGCAGTTTGCCTAGCGGGAGCTCCTACGAGCAGTACTTC,CASSLPSGSSYEQYF
-,TRBV12-3/TRBV12-4,TRBJ2-7,-,TGTGCCAGCAGCAGGGGCGGGGAACTACACGAGCAGTACTTC,CASSRGGELHEQYF
-,TRBV20-1,TRBJ2-3,-,TGCAGTGCTCGGACCTCGGTTAGGGATACGCAGTATTTT,CSARTSVRDTQYF
-,TRBV18,TRBJ2-3,TRBD1,TGTGCCAGCTCACCCCAGCGACAGGGGACAGATACGCAGTATTTT,CASSPQRQGTDTQYF
many,TRBV7-8,TRBJ2-1,-,TGTGCCAGCAGTCCGACGTGGGGGAATGAGCAGTTCTTC,CASSPTWGNEQFF
-,TRBV7-2,TRBJ2-3,-,TGTGCCAGCAGCCAACGGGGACCAGCAGATACGCAGTATTTT,CASSQRGPADTQYF
-,TRBV18,TRBJ2-1,TRBD2,TGTGCCAGCTCACCATCTAGCGGGAGCTCCTACAATGAGCAGTTCTTC,CASSPSSGSSYNEQFF
-,TRBV7-2,TRBJ2-7,-,TGTGCCAGCAGCAAACAGGTCTACGAGCAGTACTTC,CASSKQVYEQYF
many,TRBV29-1,TRBJ2-7,TRBD2,TGCAGCGTTACTAGCGGGAGCCACGAGCAGTACTTC,CSVTSGSHEQYF
few,TRBV9,TRBJ2-7,-,TGTGCCAGCAGCCCTGCCGGACTTTACGAGCAGTACTTC,CASSPAGLYEQYF
-,TRBV7-6,TRBJ2-3,TRBD2,TGTGCCAGCAGCTTAGGAGTTAGCGGGAGGTACGCAGATACGCAGTATTTT,CASSLGVSGRYADTQYF
few,TRBV4-1,TRBJ1-2,-,TGCGCCAGCAGCCAAGTGGGGGATAACTATGGCTACACCTTC,CASSQVGDNYGYTF
-,TRBV10-3,TRBJ1-2,TRBD1,TGTGCCATCAGTGAGGGACAGGGTAACTATGGCTACACCTTC,CAISEGQGNYGYTF
few,TRBV5-1,TRBJ2-7,TRBD2,TGCGCCAGCAGCTCGGGAGGGGCGGGAGCCTACGAGCAGTACTTC,CASSSGGAGAYEQYF
-,TRBV29-1,TRBJ2-5,TRBD1,TGCAGTCTGCGGGACAGGGTGAGAGAGACCCAGTACTTC,CSLRDRVRETQYF
-,TRBV12-3/TRBV12-4,TRBJ2-5,-,TGTGCCACGAGCAGGAGGTCGTTGGAGACCCAGTACTTC,CATSRRSLETQYF
-,TRBV27,TRBJ1-2,TRBD1,TGTGCCAGCAGTTTTACAGGGGGCAATAACTATGGCTACACCTTC,CASSFTGGNNYGYTF
many,TRBV27,TRBJ1-2,-,TGTGCCAGCAGTTTTAGGGGCAACTATGGCTACACCTTC,CASSFRGNYGYTF
-,TRBV5-1,TRBJ2-6,-,TGCGCCAGCAGCTTGGGACTAATCTCTGGGGCCAACGTCCTGACTTTC,CASSLGLISGANVLTF
-,TRBV12-3/TRBV12-4,TRBJ2-3,-,TGTGCCAGCAGCCTCGGACTAACGGGACGCACAGATACGCAGTATTTT,CASSLGLTGRTDTQYF
-,TRBV20-1,TRBJ2-2,TRBD2,TGCAGTGCAAGGCCCGAGACTAGCGGGGATTTCGGGGAGCTGTTTTTT,CSARPETSGDFGELFF
few,TRBV4-2,TRBJ2-5,-,TGTGCCAGCAGCCAAGACAGCCAAGAGACCCAGTACTTC,CASSQDSQETQYF
few,TRBV29-1,TRBJ1-2,-,TGCAGCGTTGAGCTGCGTTATGGCTACACCTTC,CSVELRYGYTF
-,TRBV30,TRBJ2-1,TRBD1,TGTGCCTGGGAGCCAGGGGGCGGATACAATGAGCAGTTCTTC,CAWEPGGGYNEQFF
once,TRBV2,TRBJ1-5,TRBD1,TGTGCCAGCAGTGAGGGACAGGGGATTCAGCCCCAGCATTTT,CASSEGQGIQPQHF
-,TRBV9,TRBJ1-1,-,TGTGCCAGCAGCGTAGAAGGGGAGGGGAAGAACACTGAAGCTTTCTTT,CASSVEGEGKNTEAFF
few,TRBV3-1,TRBJ2-1,-,TGTGCCAGCAGCCAAGATGAGACTAGCTCCTACAATGAGCAGTTCTTC,CASSQDETSSYNEQFF
-,TRBV5-5,TRBJ1-6,-,TGTGCCAACAGCTTGGTGGGCACCCTTTATGGTTCACCCCTCCACTTT,CANSLVGTLYGSPLHF
-,TRBV12-3/TRBV12-4,TRBJ2-3,TRBD1,TGTGCCAGCAGTGAAATACAGGGGGTCGGCACAGATACGCAGTATTTT,CASSEIQGVGTDTQYF
few,TRBV6-5,TRBJ2-7,TRBD1,TGTGCCAGCAGTCTGGGGACAGGGGCCGAGCAGTACTTC,CASSLGTGAEQYF
-,TRBV7-6,TRBJ2-3,TRBD2,TGTGCCAGCAGTTCGAGCGGGGGTGTCAAAGATACGCAGTATTTT,CASSSSGGVKDTQYF